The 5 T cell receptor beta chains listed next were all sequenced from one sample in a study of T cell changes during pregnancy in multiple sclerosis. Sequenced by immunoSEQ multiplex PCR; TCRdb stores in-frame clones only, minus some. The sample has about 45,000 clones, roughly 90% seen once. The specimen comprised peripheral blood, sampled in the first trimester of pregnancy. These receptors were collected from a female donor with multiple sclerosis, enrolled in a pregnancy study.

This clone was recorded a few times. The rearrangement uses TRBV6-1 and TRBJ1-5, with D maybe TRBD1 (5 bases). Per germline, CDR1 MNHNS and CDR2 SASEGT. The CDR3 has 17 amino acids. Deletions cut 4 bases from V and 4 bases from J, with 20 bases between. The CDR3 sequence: CASSGQLAFGGNQPQHF. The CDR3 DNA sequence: TGTGCCAGCAGTGGGCAACTTGCCTTCGGGGGTAATCAGCCCCAGCATTTT.

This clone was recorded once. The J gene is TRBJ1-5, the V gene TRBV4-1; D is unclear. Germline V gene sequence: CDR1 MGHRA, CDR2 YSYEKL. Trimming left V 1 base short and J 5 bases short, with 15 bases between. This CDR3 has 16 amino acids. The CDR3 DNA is TGCGCCAGCAGCCAAGGCTCTCAGGCCGGTCATCAGCCCCAGCATTTT. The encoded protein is CASSQGSQAGHQPQHF.

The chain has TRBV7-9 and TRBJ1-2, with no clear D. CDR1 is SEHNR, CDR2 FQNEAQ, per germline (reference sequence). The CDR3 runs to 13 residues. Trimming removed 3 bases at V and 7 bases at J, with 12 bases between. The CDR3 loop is CASSFGKDLGYTF. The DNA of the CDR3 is TGTGCCAGCAGCTTCGGGAAGGATCTTGGCTACACCTTC.

CDR3 region: CASRGASTDTQYF. CDR3 coding DNA: TGTGCCAGCCGGGGGGCAAGCACAGATACGCAGTATTTT. The genes are TRBV7-2 and TRBJ2-3; a possible D gene is TRBD2 (7 bases). Trimming shortened V by 8 bases and J by 0 bases, and 9 bases separated the two germline ends. This CDR3 contains 13 residues. Germline V CDR1 and CDR2: SGHTA, FQGNSA.

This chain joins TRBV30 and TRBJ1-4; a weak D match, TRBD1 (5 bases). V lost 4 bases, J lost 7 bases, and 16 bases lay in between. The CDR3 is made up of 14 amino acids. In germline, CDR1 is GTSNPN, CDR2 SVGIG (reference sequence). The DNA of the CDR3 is TGTGCCTGGACCCTAGGGGAAACGGGTGAAAAACTGTTTTTT. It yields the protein CAWTLGETGEKLFF.